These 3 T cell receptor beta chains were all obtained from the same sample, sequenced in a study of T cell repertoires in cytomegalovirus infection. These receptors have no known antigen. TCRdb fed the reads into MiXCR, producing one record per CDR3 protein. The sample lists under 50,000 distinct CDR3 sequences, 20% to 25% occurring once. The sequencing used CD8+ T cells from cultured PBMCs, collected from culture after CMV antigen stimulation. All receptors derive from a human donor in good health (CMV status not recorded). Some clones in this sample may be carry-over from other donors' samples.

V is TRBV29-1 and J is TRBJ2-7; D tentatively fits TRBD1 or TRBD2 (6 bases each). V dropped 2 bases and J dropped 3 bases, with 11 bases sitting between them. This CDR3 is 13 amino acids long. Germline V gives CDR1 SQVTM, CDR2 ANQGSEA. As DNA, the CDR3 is TGCAGCGTTGAATCGGGGGCAAACTACGAGCAGTACTTC. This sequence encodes CSVESGANYEQYF.

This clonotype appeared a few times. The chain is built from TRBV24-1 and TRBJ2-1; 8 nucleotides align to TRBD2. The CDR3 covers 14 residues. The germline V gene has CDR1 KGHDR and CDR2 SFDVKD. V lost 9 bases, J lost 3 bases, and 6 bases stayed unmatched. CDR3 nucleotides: TGTGCCACCGGTACTAGCGGAGACTACAATGAGCAGTTCTTC. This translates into CATGTSGDYNEQFF.

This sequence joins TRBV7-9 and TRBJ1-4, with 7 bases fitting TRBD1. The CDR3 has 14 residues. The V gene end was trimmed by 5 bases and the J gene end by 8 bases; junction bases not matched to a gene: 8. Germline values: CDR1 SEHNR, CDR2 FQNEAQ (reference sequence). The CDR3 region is CASSRVQGNEKLFF. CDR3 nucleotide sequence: TGTGCCAGCAGCCGGGTACAGGGGAACGAAAAACTGTTTTTT.